This T cell receptor (beta chain) came from a study of T cells after yellow fever vaccination. Overall study context: The fractions with low cell numbers were processed using SMART-Seq v4 Ultra Low Input. Study-wide points: Most clones from primary vaccination resurfaced after the booster (under 97% CD4, around 91% CD8). Abundant clonotypes from the bulk population could get into FACS-sorted repertoires as contaminants.

This clonotype turned up a few times. What it binds is unknown. As TCR cDNA was made by 5'RACE template switching, a universal primer site and UMIs were added. TCRdb re-called the 5' RACE reads with MiXCR, one entry per CDR3 protein. Of around 530,000 distinct CDR3 sequences detected, roughly a sixth appear once; the ten largest clones hold approximately 15%. The TCR was taken from a man between 18 and 29 years old who received the YFV17D yellow fever vaccine. This material consisted of PBMCs, taken less than 6 days after the first yellow fever vaccination.

Here the CDR3 DNA reads TGCGCCAGCAGATTAGGCGGATTGAACACTGAAGCTTTCTTT. This encodes CASRLGGLNTEAFF. The rearrangement uses TRBV5-1 and TRBJ1-1, with unresolved D. CDR3 length: 14 residues. The germline V gene encodes CDR1 SGHRS and CDR2 YFSETQ. V lost 5 bases, J lost 0 bases, and 11 bases lay in between.